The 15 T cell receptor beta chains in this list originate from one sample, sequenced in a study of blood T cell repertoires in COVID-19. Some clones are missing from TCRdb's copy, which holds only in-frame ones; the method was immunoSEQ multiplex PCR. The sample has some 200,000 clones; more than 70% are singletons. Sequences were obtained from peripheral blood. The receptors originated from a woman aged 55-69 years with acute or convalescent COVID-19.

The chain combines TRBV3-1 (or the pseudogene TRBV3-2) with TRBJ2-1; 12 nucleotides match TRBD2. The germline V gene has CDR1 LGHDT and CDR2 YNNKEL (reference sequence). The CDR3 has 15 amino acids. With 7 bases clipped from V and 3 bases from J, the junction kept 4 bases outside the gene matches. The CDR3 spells CASTSGLAGYNEQFF. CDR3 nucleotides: TGTGCCAGCACCTCGGGACTAGCGGGCTACAATGAGCAGTTCTTC.

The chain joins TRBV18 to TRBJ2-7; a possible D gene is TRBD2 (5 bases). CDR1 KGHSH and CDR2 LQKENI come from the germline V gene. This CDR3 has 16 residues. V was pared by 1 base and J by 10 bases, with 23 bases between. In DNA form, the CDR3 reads TGTGCCAGCTCACCACTATCCGGACTGGAAGGGTCGGGCCAGTACTTC. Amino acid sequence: CASSPLSGLEGSGQYF.

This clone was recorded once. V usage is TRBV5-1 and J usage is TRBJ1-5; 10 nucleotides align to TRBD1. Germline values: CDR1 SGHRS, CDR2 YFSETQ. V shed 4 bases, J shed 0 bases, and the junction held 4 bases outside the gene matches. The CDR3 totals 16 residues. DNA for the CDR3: TGCGCCAGCAGCGCGGGGACAGGGGATAGCAATCAGCCCCAGCATTTT. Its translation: CASSAGTGDSNQPQHF. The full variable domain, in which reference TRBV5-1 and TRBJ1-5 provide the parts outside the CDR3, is KAGVTQTPRYLIKTRGQQVTLSCSPISGHRSVSWYQQTPGQGLQFLFEYFSETQRNKGNFPGRFSGRQFSNSRSEMNVSTLELGDSALYLCASSAGTGDSNQPQHFGDGTRLSIL.

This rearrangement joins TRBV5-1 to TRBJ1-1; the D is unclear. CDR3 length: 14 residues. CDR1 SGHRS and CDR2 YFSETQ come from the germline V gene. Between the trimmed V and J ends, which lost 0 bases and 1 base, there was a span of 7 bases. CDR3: CASSLDGENTEAFF. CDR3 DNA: TGCGCCAGCAGCTTGGACGGGGAGAACACTGAAGCTTTCTTT.

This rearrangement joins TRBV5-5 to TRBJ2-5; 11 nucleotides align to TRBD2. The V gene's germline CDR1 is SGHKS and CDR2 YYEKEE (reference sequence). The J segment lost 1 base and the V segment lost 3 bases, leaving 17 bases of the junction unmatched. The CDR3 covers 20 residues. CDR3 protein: CASSSAGTAGTSGTQETQYF. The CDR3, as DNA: TGTGCCAGCAGCTCAGCCGGGACAGCCGGGACTAGCGGAACCCAAGAGACCCAGTACTTC.

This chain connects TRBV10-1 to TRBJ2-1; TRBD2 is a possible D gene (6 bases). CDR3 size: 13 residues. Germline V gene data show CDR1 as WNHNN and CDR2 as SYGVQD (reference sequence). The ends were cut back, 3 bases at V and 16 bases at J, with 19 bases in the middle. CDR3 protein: CASSDVSGVVRFF. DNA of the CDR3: TGCGCCAGCAGTGATGTTTCGGGAGTGGTGCGATTCTTC.

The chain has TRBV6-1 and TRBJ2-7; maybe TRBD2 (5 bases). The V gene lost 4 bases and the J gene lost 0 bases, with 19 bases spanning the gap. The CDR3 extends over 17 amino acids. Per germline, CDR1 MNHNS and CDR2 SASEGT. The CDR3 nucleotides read TGTGCCAGCAGTGTCTTCTCCCGAGGGTCGGCCTCCTACGAGCAGTACGTC. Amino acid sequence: CASSVFSRGSASYEQYV.

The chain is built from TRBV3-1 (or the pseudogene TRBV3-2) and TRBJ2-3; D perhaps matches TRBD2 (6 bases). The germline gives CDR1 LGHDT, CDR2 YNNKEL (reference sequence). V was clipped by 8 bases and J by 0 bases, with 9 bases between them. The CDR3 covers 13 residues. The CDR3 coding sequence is TGTGCCAGCGGGACTCCGAGCACAGATACGCAGTATTTT. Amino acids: CASGTPSTDTQYF.

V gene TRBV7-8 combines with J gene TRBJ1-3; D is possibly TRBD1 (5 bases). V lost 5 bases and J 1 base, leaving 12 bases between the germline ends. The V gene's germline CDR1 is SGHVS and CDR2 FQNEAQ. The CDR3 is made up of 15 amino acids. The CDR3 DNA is TGTGCCAGCAGCGTTCCAGGGTATTCTGGAAACACCATATATTTT. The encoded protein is CASSVPGYSGNTIYF.

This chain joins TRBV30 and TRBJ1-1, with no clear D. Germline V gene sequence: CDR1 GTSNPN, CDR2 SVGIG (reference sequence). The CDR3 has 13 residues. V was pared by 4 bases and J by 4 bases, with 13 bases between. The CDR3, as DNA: TGTGCCTGGATCCCCCGGGGTTCCACTGAAGCTTTCTTT. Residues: CAWIPRGSTEAFF.

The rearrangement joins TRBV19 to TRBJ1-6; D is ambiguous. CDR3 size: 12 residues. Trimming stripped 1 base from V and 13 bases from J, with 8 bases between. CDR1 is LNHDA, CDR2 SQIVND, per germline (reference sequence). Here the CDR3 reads CASSIGRLPLHF. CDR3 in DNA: TGTGCCAGTAGTATAGGACGACTCCCCCTCCACTTT.

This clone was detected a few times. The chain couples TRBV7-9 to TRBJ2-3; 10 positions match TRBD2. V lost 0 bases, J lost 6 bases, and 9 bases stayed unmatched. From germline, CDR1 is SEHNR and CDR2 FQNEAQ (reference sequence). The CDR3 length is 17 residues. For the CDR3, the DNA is TGTGCCAGCAGCTTAGCCAGGCTAGCGGGAGTGGCCGATACGCAGTATTTT. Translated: CASSLARLAGVADTQYF.

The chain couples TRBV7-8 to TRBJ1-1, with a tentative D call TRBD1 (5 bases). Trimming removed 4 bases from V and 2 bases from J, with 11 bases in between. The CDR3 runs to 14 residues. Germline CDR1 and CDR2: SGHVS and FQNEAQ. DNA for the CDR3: TGTGCCAGCAGCTCTAGGACACCTAACACTGAAGCTTTCTTT. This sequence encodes CASSSRTPNTEAFF.

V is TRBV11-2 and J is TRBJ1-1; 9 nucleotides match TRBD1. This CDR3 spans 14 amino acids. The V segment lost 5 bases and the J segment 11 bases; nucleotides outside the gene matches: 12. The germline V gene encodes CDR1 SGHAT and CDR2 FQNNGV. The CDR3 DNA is TGTGCCAGCAGCACAAGGACAGGGGCCGGGAGTGCTTTCTTT. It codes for CASSTRTGAGSAFF.

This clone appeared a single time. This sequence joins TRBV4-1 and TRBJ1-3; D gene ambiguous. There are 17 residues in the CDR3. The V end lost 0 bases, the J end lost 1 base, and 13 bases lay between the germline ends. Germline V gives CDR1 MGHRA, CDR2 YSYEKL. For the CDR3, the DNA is TGCGCCAGCAGCCAAGATTTGACTCTACGTTCTGGAAACACCATATATTTT. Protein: CASSQDLTLRSGNTIYF.